This TCR beta chain appears in the sequencing data of a study of blood T cell repertoires in COVID-19 (TCRdb year 2020). Some background on the complete study: The collaborator samples originated in the United States, Italy and Spain and spanned the acute and convalescent phases of COVID-19. The material from the prospective study consisted of cDNA or gDNA derived from T cells, B-cell-depleted T cells, or PBMCs. Subjects who had been exposed to COVID-19, were actively infected with it, or had recovered from it provided the deeply sampled blood TCRbeta repertoires that made up the dataset. The repertoires were released in a freely available public database intended as a resource for research on the immune response to SARS-CoV-2. HLA class I and class II types, where available, came from metadata supplied by the sample provider rather than from assay-based typing. A de-identified subject ID, COVID-19 status, age in years and sex were almost always included in the sample metadata. The samples were drawn from the first 160 participants of the ongoing ImmuneRACE study and from 1,254 subjects provided by 6 global collaborators.

TCRbeta CDR3 regions were amplified from genomic DNA using the immunoSEQ Assay, a bias-controlled multiplex PCR. The authors' analysis ran thus. The number of nucleated cells in each sample was estimated by amplification of reference gene primers within the assay. To quantify the absolute abundance of each unique TCRbeta CDR3 rearrangement, sequence reads were collapsed and filtered. Productive Simpson clonality was computed per sample as the square root of Simpson's diversity index over productive rearrangements. Imported from immuneACCESS, the table was reduced by TCRdb to in-frame sequences with V and J called. These copies leave out some clones; in studies compared against another copy, an unresolved V gene accounts for under half, and the cause of the remainder is not known. Clone size and the V and J calls come from that table; the DNA yielded D and trimming. In all, the sample holds some 89,000 clones, and around nine tenths of those were seen once. Around 1.7% of the sample is in the top ten clones.

The germline V gene supplies CDR1 SGHRS and CDR2 YFSETQ. At the junction V is shortened by 5 bases and J by 1 base, with 13 bases in between. The CDR3, from cysteine to phenylalanine, totals 14 residues. Left in the record is the CDR3 DNA by itself, 42 bases read in frame from the first base. The collaborating institutions used their own protocols to collect whole blood in K2EDTA tubes. For TCRbeta analysis, collaborators shipped samples as frozen whole blood, isolated PBMCs, or DNA extracted from either of those sample types. In the case of this clone: The specificity of this receptor is unknown. Qualities for individual bases were not recorded, and no much larger clone is one base off.

Overall study results and their limits: The quantity of clinical and demographic metadata differed by source and by participant and was supplied without curation.

This clonotype was sampled from a man aged 55-75 years with acute or convalescent COVID-19. Rearrangement joined TRBV5-1 to TRBJ2-7; the D gene remains uncertain. The sequenced material came from peripheral blood. CDR3 loop: CASRAATLSYEQYF. The DNA sequence is TGCGCCAGCAGGGCGGCCACCTTATCCTACGAGCAGTACTTC.